This T cell receptor beta chain was observed in a study of regulatory T cells in long-lasting Graves disease. Looking at the study overall: Persistent cases were those of Graves' disease that involved over 5 years of antithyroid drugs with positive TSH receptor antibodies. Overall study results and limits: TRBV28 was favored in persistent disease, as were TRBJ1-2 and TRBJ2-5. Having few samples may have compromised the accuracy.

CDR1 is SQVTM, CDR2 ANQGSEA, per germline. The V end was cut by 4 bases, the J end by 4 bases, with 13 bases between. This CDR3 spans 13 amino acids. Concerning this clonotype itself: Its antigen is unknown.

Time point reported: persistent/refractory GD, antithyroid drugs over 5 years with positive TRAb. The TCR library used RNA extracted from PBMCs. The authors built TCR beta libraries using iRepertoire HTBI primers and Arm-PCR of CDR3 regions. In the original analysis: Spanning all samples, the identified segments comprised some 62 TRBV and more than 11 TRBJ. TCRdb itself ran the multiplex PCR reads through MiXCR, one entry per CDR3 protein. The V and J calls were not made by the authors but by TCRdb's processing. This table has 500,000 to 800,000 distinct CDR3 sequences, approximately 31% appearing once.

This chain connects TRBV29-1 to TRBJ1-1; perhaps TRBD1 as D (6 bases). This receptor was taken from a female donor with Graves disease. The sequencing here drew on peripheral blood mononuclear cells (PBMCs), taken when the disease was refractory, from a patient treated with antithyroid drugs. The CDR3 DNA is TGCAGCGTTGGTCGGGGGGCAGGCACTGAAGCTTTCTTT. Amino acid sequence: CSVGRGAGTEAFF.